The clone carrying this TCR beta chain was recorded at least ten times. From RNA transcripts, TCR beta CDR3 regions were amplified. The HTBI primer set served for first-round RT-PCR of the TCR CDR3. TCRdb used MiXCR to reprocess the multiplex PCR reads, holding one entry per CDR3 protein. The table shows a few hundred thousand distinct CDR3 sequences, with roughly 13% occurring only once. The CDR3 extends over 14 amino acids. Trimming removed 7 bases from V and 0 bases from J, with 13 bases in between. The germline CDR1 and CDR2 sequences are MDHEN and SYDVKM. This sample is drawn from a study of T cells in Graves' hyperthyroidism and ophthalmopathy. Across the study: Before treatment of any kind, peripheral blood was taken at initial diagnosis.

The sample consisted of blood. This TCR was recovered from a woman under 30 with Graves' hyperthyroidism. The rearrangement links TRBV28 to TRBJ2-7; maybe TRBD2 (6 bases). The CDR3 DNA follows: TGTGCCAGCACGGGGTGGCGGGACTCCTACGAGCAGTACTTC. The encoded protein is CASTGWRDSYEQYF.